A single sample is the source of the 3 T cell receptor beta chains below, sequenced in a study of blood T cell repertoires in COVID-19. TCRdb's copy holds only in-frame clones and misses some; the assay was immunoSEQ multiplex PCR. The sample lists a few hundred thousand clones, about 87% occurring once. Sequenced input: PBMCs or T cells enriched from blood (not recorded which). Receptors originate from a woman aged 18-35 years who had recovered from COVID-19.

The chain recombines TRBV7-2 with TRBJ2-7, with a weak D call TRBD2 (5 bases). Germline V gene sequence: CDR1 SGHTA, CDR2 FQGNSA. The CDR3 covers 14 residues. V lost 0 bases to trimming and J lost 3 bases, with 9 bases between them. CDR3 nucleotides: TGTGCCAGCAGCTTAGCGGTGAGCGGCTACGAGCAGTACTTC. As protein: CASSLAVSGYEQYF.

The J gene is TRBJ2-2, the V gene TRBV11-2; no definite D call. Deletions cut 5 bases from V and 6 bases from J, with 13 bases between. CDR1 is SGHAT, CDR2 FQNNGV, per germline. CDR3 length equals 14 residues. CDR3 nucleotide sequence: TGTGCCAGCAGCGGTTTAGTATCTGCCGGGGAGCTGTTTTTT. This translates into CASSGLVSAGELFF.

The V call is TRBV9, the J call TRBJ1-2; possible D gene TRBD1, 5 bases. This CDR3 region has 11 residues. Germline V lookup: CDR1 SGDLS, CDR2 YYNGEE. Deletions cut 5 bases from V and 4 bases from J, with 6 bases between. Here the CDR3 reads CASRQVYGYTF. CDR3 nucleotides: TGTGCCAGCAGACAGGTCTATGGCTACACCTTC.